A single T cell receptor (beta chain) is shown here with its context. It has no known antigen specificity. This sequence may be a read error, since a much larger clone differs from it by one base. The CDR3 starts with the cysteine, ends with the phenylalanine, and has 18 residues. Solely the CDR3 DNA is kept, with 54 bases framed from the first base. At the junction V is shortened by 1 base and J by 0 bases, with 13 bases in between. Per the germline V gene (reference sequence), SEHNR is the CDR1 and FQNEAQ is the CDR2. Donors were a few dozen systemically healthy Caucasian individuals from Russia aged roughly 6 to 100 years. Approximately 9 milliliters of peripheral blood were collected from each donor into EDTA-treated Vacutainer tubes. PBMCs were isolated by Ficoll-Paque density-gradient centrifugation, with at least 7 million obtained per sample. Trizol reagent was used to extract total RNA from the PBMCs, yielding at least 5 micrograms per sample. For every donor, an aliquot of PBMCs went through flow cytometry to measure the percentages of naive CD45RAhigh/CD27high T cells.

The receptor library was made with 5' RACE. Sequenced using an Illumina HiSeq 2500. A second PCR of about 6 to 12 cycles was run with a J-beta primer mix and a sample-barcoded 5' primer. Each TCR beta cDNA molecule received a unique molecular identifier from a template-switch 5' adaptor carrying 12 random nucleotides. Each sample yielded at least 3 million CDR3-containing paired-end reads. First-strand cDNA synthesis was performed from all RNA using the Mint cDNA synthesis kit, with priming by a TRBC-specific oligonucleotide. All cDNA was treated with uracil-DNA glycosylase and then went through a first 18-cycle PCR with the universal primers M1SS and BC2_uni_R. In the source study's methods: For normalization, 1 million high-quality reads were randomly selected from each sample, with every read carrying a distinct molecular identifier. Instead of being binned into consensus sequences, reads with shared molecular identifiers were discarded. CDR3 identification, clonotype clustering and error correction used MiTCR with a Q25 quality threshold and the strictest error-elimination algorithm. A nonparametric unseen species model with Euler transformation was used to estimate lower-bound total TCR beta diversity. In TCRdb, the public reads were trimmed at Q25 with fastp and aligned with MiXCR, with productive beta chains retained. A single entry per CDR3 protein holds the most common genes and DNA from its merged rows. The V and J calls and clone size are TCRdb's, not the authors'. Here the sample has roughly 1,500,000 distinct CDR3 sequences; around 36% occur a single time. Together, the top ten hold approximately 10% of the sample.

This sample was taken from a study of blood T cells in healthy people across ages (dated by TCRdb to 2015 to 2017). A note on the overall study: In model experiments, template switching captured about one uniquely barcoded TCR beta cDNA molecule for every two T cells. Donors of different ages were randomly distributed across sequencing lanes to avoid experimental bias. Two additional independent replicas of 1 million unique cDNA reads from the same blood draw were analyzed for two donors (one aged 18 to 30 and one aged 80 or older). The study measured age-related changes in TCR beta repertoire diversity using deep sequencing normalized with unique cDNA molecular identifiers. Donors were grouped into four age groups: young (average 16 years), middle-aged (roughly 38), aged (around 60) and long-lived (around 82). Paper-wide results and their limitations: The percentage of naive T cells measured by flow cytometry correlated strongly with observed TCR beta diversity. As age increased, observed TCR beta diversity per million T cells dropped in a roughly linear way, and a significant reduction was already evident by age 40. The long-lived group showed more naive CD4+ T cells, fewer expanded clones and increased TCR diversity than the aged group, suggesting age selection. Conclusive comparison of naive and antigen-experienced compartments was prevented by the profiling of bulk unsorted PBMCs. Estimates of total diversity based on one million sequenced T cells were regarded as lower bounds and as underestimates. Because the CMV infection status of the donors was unknown, age-related changes in expanded clonotypes may potentially have been confounded.

Sequenced sample: blood. The TCR comes from a woman aged 25-40 years in good health. This sequence uses TRBV7-9 and TRBJ2-6; confidence is insufficient to name the D gene. The DNA sequence reads TGTGCCAGCAGCTTAGTTGAGGAAAGACGCTCTGGGGCCAACGTCCTGACTTTC. Translated, this is CASSLVEERRSGANVLTF.